These 27 T cell receptor beta chains were all obtained from the same sample, sequenced in a study of post-analysis software for immune sequencing data. General study results and limits: Compared with controls, patients had more of five or six TRBV segments, including TRBV5-6, TRBV5-1 and TRBV20-1.

Their antigens remain unidentified. Included in the TCR beta cDNA libraries were unique molecular identifiers. MiXCR, run by TCRdb on the PCR reads, gives a single entry per CDR3 protein. The repertoire holds roughly 800,000 distinct CDR3 sequences, with 25% to 30% as singletons. Source material: blood. The receptors stem from a girl aged 10-17 years with multiple sclerosis.

The chain is built from TRBV5-1 and TRBJ2-5, with unresolved D. The CDR3 covers 15 residues. The germline V and J ends were trimmed by 5 bases and 0 bases, with 14 bases remaining between them. Germline CDR1 reads SGHRS; CDR2 reads YFSETQ. Here the CDR3 reads CASSQPAGDQETQYF. The CDR3 nucleotides read TGCGCCAGCAGTCAACCGGCTGGGGACCAAGAGACCCAGTACTTC.

This clonotype was detected a few times. The J gene is TRBJ2-5, the V gene TRBV5-6; 7 nucleotides match TRBD2. Germline CDR1 is SGHDT and CDR2 is YYEEEE. V lost 2 bases and J lost 3; bases outside the gene matches: 4. The CDR3 runs 14 residues. In nucleotides, the CDR3 is TGTGCCAGCAGCTTACGGGGGGTGGAAGAGACCCAGTACTTC. It encodes CASSLRGVEETQYF. The whole variable domain, filled in from reference TRBV5-6 and TRBJ2-5, reads DAGVTQSPTHLIKTRGQQVTLRCSPKSGHDTVSWYQQALGQGPQFIFQYYEEEERQRGNFPDRFSGHQFPNYSSELNVNALLLGDSALYLCASSLRGVEETQYFGPGTRLLVL.

CDR3 residues: CSASPRNQNTGELFF. In nucleotides, the CDR3 is TGCAGTGCTAGTCCGAGGAACCAGAACACCGGGGAGCTGTTTTTT. This chain joins TRBV20-1 and TRBJ2-2; no clear D. Germline V CDR1 and CDR2: DFQATT, SNEGSKA (reference sequence). V dropped 3 bases and J dropped 1 base, with 12 bases sitting between them. The CDR3 has 15 amino acids.

This chain connects TRBV5-1 to TRBJ1-1; D is perhaps TRBD1 (5 bases). The length of the CDR3 is 15 residues. From germline, CDR1 is SGHRS and CDR2 YFSETQ. The ends were cut back, 4 bases at V and 0 bases at J, with 13 bases in the middle. The CDR3 DNA reads TGCGCCAGCAGCCCCGTGAGGGGATTGAACACTGAAGCTTTCTTT. It translates to CASSPVRGLNTEAFF.

This clonotype was seen only once. The chain employs TRBV7-9 and TRBJ1-1; 8 bases agree with TRBD1. J was trimmed by 4 bases and V by 1 base; bases with no gene match: 8. Germline V gene lookup returns CDR1 SEHNR and CDR2 FQNEAQ (reference sequence). The CDR3 sequence is 16 residues long. The CDR3 loop is CASSLGPGQGATEAFF. The DNA for the CDR3 is TGTGCCAGCAGCTTAGGCCCCGGACAGGGTGCCACTGAAGCTTTCTTT.

The CDR3 reads CAISGMGTTYEQYF. CDR3 DNA sequence: TGTGCCATCAGTGGGATGGGAACAACCTACGAGCAGTACTTC. The genes are TRBV10-3 and TRBJ2-7; D uncertain. This CDR3 comprises 14 residues. CDR1 ENHRY and CDR2 SYGVKD come from the germline V gene. Trimming cost V 4 bases and J 2 bases, with 12 bases left between them.

The V and J genes are TRBV2 and TRBJ2-5, with 12 bases matching TRBD2. Trimming took 3 bases from V and 3 from J; bases not matched to a gene: 2. Per the germline V gene, CDR1 is SNHLY and CDR2 is FYNNEI. This CDR3 has 15 residues. CDR3 loop: CASSDRTSGEETQYF. The CDR3 region has the DNA TGTGCCAGCAGTGATAGGACTAGCGGGGAAGAGACCCAGTACTTC.

The chain combines TRBV5-1 with TRBJ1-1; D gene ambiguous. This CDR3 is 15 amino acids long. Trimming cost V 2 bases and J 0 bases, with 11 bases left between them. CDR1 is SGHRS and CDR2 is YFSETQ in the germline V gene. In DNA, the CDR3 is TGCGCCAGCAGCTTAAGCCAGCGATTGAACACTGAAGCTTTCTTT. Protein sequence: CASSLSQRLNTEAFF.

The V call is TRBV10-3, the J call TRBJ2-3; D tentatively reads TRBD1 or TRBD2 (6 bases each). Trimming pared 10 bases from V and 1 base from J, leaving 21 bases between. CDR1 is ENHRY, CDR2 SYGVKD, per germline. There are 16 residues in the CDR3. Here the CDR3 DNA reads TGTGCCAGCAAGGCGCCGTGGGGGGCTGGCACAGATACGCAGTATTTT. Translating gives CASKAPWGAGTDTQYF.

This clonotype has just a few counts. The rearrangement joins TRBV11-2 to TRBJ2-5; unclear D gene. The V gene's germline CDR1 is SGHAT and CDR2 FQNNGV. This CDR3 has 13 amino acids. Between the trimmed V and J ends, which lost 2 bases and 5 bases, there was a span of 9 bases. This CDR3 reads CASSLRLRETQYF. In nucleotides, the CDR3 is TGTGCCAGCAGCTTAAGGCTACGGGAGACCCAGTACTTC. The full variable domain, completed using reference TRBV11-2 and TRBJ2-5, is EAGVAQSPRYKIIEKRQSVAFWCNPISGHATLYWYQQILGQGPKLLIQFQNNGVVDDSQLPKDRFSAERLKGVDSTLKIQPAKLEDSAVYLCASSLRLRETQYFGPGTRLLVL.

CDR3 residues: CASSAQGGPSDTQYF. CDR3 DNA sequence: TGCGCCAGCAGCGCCCAGGGGGGTCCCTCAGATACGCAGTATTTT. The chain carries TRBV5-1 and TRBJ2-3, with a weak D call TRBD1 (7 bases). The CDR3 contains 15 residues. The V gene's germline CDR1 is SGHRS and CDR2 YFSETQ. V was cut by 4 bases and J by 4 bases, with 16 bases left in between.

This clonotype was found a few times. The chain joins TRBV7-9 to TRBJ1-6, with D unresolved. Germline CDR1 and CDR2: SEHNR and FQNEAQ (reference sequence). The CDR3 spans 12 residues. The V gene lost 8 bases and the J gene lost 6 bases, with 8 bases spanning the gap. The CDR3 is CASSEFNSPLHF. In DNA form, the CDR3 reads TGTGCCAGCTCCGAATTTAATTCACCCCTCCACTTT.

The chain is built from TRBV2 and TRBJ2-2; D might be TRBD1 or TRBD2, each matching 6 bases. The CDR3 totals 17 residues. CDR1 is SNHLY and CDR2 is FYNNEI in the germline V gene. The V and J ends lost 6 bases and 1 base respectively, with 18 bases between them. The CDR3 sequence: CASRTEGGLMNTGELFF. For the CDR3, the DNA is TGTGCCAGCAGGACCGAAGGGGGGCTGATGAACACCGGGGAGCTGTTTTTT.

This clonotype was counted ten times or more. This rearrangement joins TRBV4-1 to TRBJ2-1; D not resolved. CDR3 length: 14 amino acids. V lost 0 bases to trimming and J lost 10 bases, with 13 bases between them. Per the germline V gene, CDR1 is MGHRA and CDR2 is YSYEKL. The CDR3: CASSQDQNLVEQFF. The CDR3 DNA reads TGCGCCAGCAGCCAAGACCAAAACCTCGTGGAGCAGTTCTTC.

This clonotype was recorded a few times. The rearrangement uses TRBV5-1 and TRBJ2-3, with TRBD2 as a possible D gene (6 bases). V was clipped by 1 base and J by 0 bases, with 18 bases between them. Germline lookup yields CDR1 SGHRS and CDR2 YFSETQ. CDR3 size: 18 residues. CDR3 sequence (DNA): TGCGCCAGCAGCTTGAAGTCCATCCTTGGGACTAGCACAGATACGCAGTATTTT. Translated, it gives CASSLKSILGTSTDTQYF.

The rearrangement joins TRBV7-2 to TRBJ2-7; TRBD1 matches at 9 bases. Germline V lookup: CDR1 SGHTA, CDR2 FQGNSA. V shed 1 base and J 6 bases; nucleotides not matched to a gene: 4. CDR3 size: 14 residues. This CDR3 reads CASSLVGQGIEQYF. The CDR3 DNA is TGTGCCAGCAGCTTAGTGGGACAGGGTATCGAGCAGTACTTC.

There are a few counts of this clonotype. V gene TRBV11-2 combines with J gene TRBJ1-1; 9 nucleotides match TRBD1. Germline CDR1 SGHAT, CDR2 FQNNGV. Unmatched junction bases numbered 2, after V lost 1 base and J lost 5 bases. The CDR3 runs to 14 residues. CDR3 sequence: CASSLGGTGTEAFF. The CDR3 nucleotides read TGTGCCAGCAGCTTAGGTGGGACAGGGACTGAAGCTTTCTTT. Variable domain in full (rest from reference TRBV11-2 and TRBJ1-1): EAGVAQSPRYKIIEKRQSVAFWCNPISGHATLYWYQQILGQGPKLLIQFQNNGVVDDSQLPKDRFSAERLKGVDSTLKIQPAKLEDSAVYLCASSLGGTGTEAFFGQGTRLTVV.

This clonotype was seen at least ten times. The CDR3 reads CASSYSRSSRESGYTF. CDR3 nucleotides: TGTGCCAGCAGTTACTCGAGATCCTCCAGGGAAAGTGGCTACACCTTC. V usage is TRBV6-5 and J usage is TRBJ1-2; a weak D match, TRBD1 (5 bases). The ends were cut back, 0 bases at V and 7 bases at J, with 18 bases in the middle. This CDR3 is built from 16 residues. CDR1 is MNHEY, CDR2 SVGAGI, per germline.

The rearrangement links TRBV18 to TRBJ1-4; D remains unclear. CDR1 is KGHSH and CDR2 is LQKENI in the germline V gene. This CDR3 spans 15 amino acids. Deletions cut 3 bases from V and 0 bases from J, with 8 bases between. This CDR3 reads CASSPGGSTNEKLFF. CDR3 sequence (DNA): TGTGCCAGCTCACCTGGAGGTTCAACTAATGAAAAACTGTTTTTT.

This clonotype was counted between two and nine times. The chain uses TRBV6-5 and TRBJ1-2, with a tentative D call TRBD1 (6 bases). This CDR3 region has 14 residues. V lost 6 bases to trimming and J lost 7 bases, with 18 bases between them. Germline lookup yields CDR1 MNHEY and CDR2 SVGAGI. The CDR3 loop is CASRAPGQGPGYTF. The DNA for the CDR3 is TGTGCCAGCAGAGCACCGGGACAAGGTCCTGGCTACACCTTC.

The rearrangement joins TRBV5-6 to TRBJ2-1; the match to TRBD2 covers 8 bases. CDR1 and CDR2 (germline): SGHDT, YYEEEE. The CDR3 consists of 15 residues. Trimming removed 1 base from V and 5 bases from J; junction bases left unmatched: 5. The CDR3 DNA reads as TGTGCCAGCAGCTTGACTAGCGGCTTTCACAATGAGCAGTTCTTC. It is translated as CASSLTSGFHNEQFF.

The chain links TRBV7-9 to TRBJ2-3, with D possibly called TRBD1 or TRBD2 (5 bases each). This CDR3 has 16 amino acids. The V end lost 5 bases, the J end lost 4 bases, and 19 bases lay between the germline ends. CDR1 SEHNR and CDR2 FQNEAQ come from the germline V gene (reference sequence). The CDR3 loop reads CASSLEGTGESDTQYF. Here the CDR3 DNA reads TGTGCCAGCAGCCTGGAAGGGACCGGGGAGTCAGATACGCAGTATTTT.

The chain uses TRBV11-2 and TRBJ2-5, with 9 bases lining up with TRBD2. Germline lookup yields CDR1 SGHAT and CDR2 FQNNGV. This CDR3 is built from 14 residues. V lost 5 bases to trimming and J lost 4 bases; unmatched junction nucleotides: 5. In DNA form, the CDR3 reads TGTGCCAGCAGCCCATTGCGGGAGGGAGAGACCCAGTACTTC. Its translation: CASSPLREGETQYF.

The chain combines TRBV6-2 or TRBV6-3 with TRBJ1-1; D not resolved. This CDR3 spans 17 amino acids. Germline V gene sequence: CDR1 MNHEY, CDR2 SVGEGT. Trimming pared 0 bases from V and 5 bases from J, leaving 19 bases between. The CDR3 DNA follows: TGTGCCAGCAGTTACTCGAGCGGGGTTGCATTCGGAACTGAAGCTTTCTTT. Protein: CASSYSSGVAFGTEAFF.

This clonotype appeared a few times. The chain carries TRBV7-2 and TRBJ2-1; TRBD2 matches at 11 bases. The trim removed 5 bases at V and 3 bases at J, leaving 9 bases unmatched. Germline V gives CDR1 SGHTA, CDR2 FQGNSA. The CDR3 is made up of 17 amino acids. The CDR3 DNA is TGTGCCAGCAGCCAGGGGGTTCTAGCGGGGGGCTACAATGAGCAGTTCTTC. Its translation is CASSQGVLAGGYNEQFF.

V is TRBV7-8 and J is TRBJ2-2; tentatively, D is TRBD2 (5 bases). The CDR3 has 17 amino acids. V dropped 5 bases and J dropped 1 base, with 17 bases sitting between them. CDR1 SGHVS and CDR2 FQNEAQ come from the germline V gene. This CDR3 is CASSQRRGNLNTGELFF. In DNA form, the CDR3 reads TGTGCCAGCAGCCAAAGGAGAGGGAACCTGAACACCGGGGAGCTGTTTTTT.

This clonotype was picked up many times. J is TRBJ2-1 and V is TRBV5-1, with 7 bases lining up with TRBD1. The CDR3 consists of 16 residues. CDR1 is SGHRS, CDR2 YFSETQ, per germline. With 0 bases clipped from V and 0 bases from J, the junction kept 3 bases outside the gene matches. CDR3 region: CASSLVGQSSYNEQFF. The DNA of the CDR3 is TGCGCCAGCAGCTTGGTGGGACAGTCCTCCTACAATGAGCAGTTCTTC.